The 25 T cell receptor beta chains below all came from one sample that was sequenced in a study of T cell changes during pregnancy in multiple sclerosis. Libraries were prepared by immunoSEQ multiplex PCR; TCRdb keeps only in-frame clonotypes and omits some of them. The sample consists of around 99,000 clones, almost 95% of them appearing once. The sequencing here drew on peripheral blood, taken in the first trimester of pregnancy. The receptors shown here come from a female donor with multiple sclerosis, enrolled in a pregnancy study.

A single count supports this clone. The chain is built from TRBV18 and TRBJ1-1; 8 bases line up with TRBD1. Germline V gene lookup returns CDR1 KGHSH and CDR2 LQKENI. V shed 8 bases, J shed 6 bases, and the junction held 11 bases outside the gene matches. CDR3 size: 14 residues. The DNA for the CDR3 is TGTGCCAGCCACCTATTAGGGGGACAGGCTGAAGCTTTCTTT. It translates to CASHLLGGQAEAFF.

The chain recombines TRBV5-6 with TRBJ2-1; weak D call: TRBD2 (7 bases). The CDR3 has 12 residues. Trimming removed 5 bases from V and 8 bases from J, with 11 bases in between. Germline lookup yields CDR1 SGHDT and CDR2 YYEEEE. CDR3 region: CASSFGGHEQFF. The DNA of the CDR3 is TGTGCCAGCAGTTTCGGGGGGCATGAGCAGTTCTTC.

The CDR3 here is CASSLTGNTEAFF. DNA for the CDR3: TGCGCCAGCAGCTTAACTGGGAACACTGAAGCTTTCTTT. The rearrangement joins TRBV5-1 to TRBJ1-1; D unclear. The CDR3 spans 13 residues. Trimming pared 2 bases from V and 1 base from J, leaving 6 bases between. Germline lookup yields CDR1 SGHRS and CDR2 YFSETQ.

This chain connects TRBV7-6 to TRBJ2-3; 8 positions match TRBD2. Germline-derived CDR1 and CDR2 are SGHVS and FNYEAQ. V shed 0 bases and J 3 bases; nucleotides not matched to a gene: 5. CDR3 length: 16 amino acids. CDR3 sequence reads: CASSLAAGGATDTQYF. The CDR3 nucleotides read TGTGCCAGCAGCTTAGCGGCGGGAGGAGCAACAGATACGCAGTATTTT.

The rearrangement joins TRBV27 to TRBJ1-2; no definite D call. Germline loops: CDR1 MNHEY, CDR2 SMNVEV (reference sequence). The CDR3 is made up of 17 amino acids. Trimming took off 6 bases at V and 0 bases at J, with 20 bases between the two ends. This chain's CDR3 is CASRPWVLGSSNYGYTF. CDR3 nucleotide sequence: TGTGCCAGCAGACCCTGGGTATTGGGCAGCTCTAACTATGGCTACACCTTC.

The rearrangement links TRBV7-9 to TRBJ2-1; TRBD2 agrees at 13 bases. The germline V gene encodes CDR1 SEHNR and CDR2 FQNEAQ (reference sequence). V shed 5 bases, J shed 8 bases, and the junction held 12 bases outside the gene matches. The CDR3 extends over 17 amino acids. CDR3: CASSPGLAGSVGDEQFF. As DNA, the CDR3 is TGTGCCAGCAGCCCGGGACTAGCGGGAAGCGTAGGGGATGAGCAGTTCTTC.

CDR3 sequence (DNA): TGCGCCAGCAGCCAAGAGACCGGGACAGCCGGCCCCAATGAGCAGTTCTTC. Amino acid sequence: CASSQETGTAGPNEQFF. The chain links TRBV4-1 to TRBJ2-1; TRBD1 matches at 7 bases. This CDR3 contains 17 residues. The germline V gene has CDR1 MGHRA and CDR2 YSYEKL. Unmatched junction bases numbered 11, after V lost 0 bases and J lost 6 bases.

The rearrangement uses TRBV28 and TRBJ2-5; D might be TRBD2 (5 bases). CDR1 is MDHEN and CDR2 is SYDVKM in the germline V gene. The CDR3 length is 14 residues. With 2 bases removed from V and 3 bases from J, the gap between germline ends came to 10 bases. This chain's CDR3 is CASSLVGGKETQYF. In DNA, the CDR3 is TGTGCCAGCAGTTTAGTTGGAGGCAAAGAGACCCAGTACTTC. Complete variable domain (other parts from reference TRBV28 and TRBJ2-5): DVKVTQSSRYLVKRTGEKVFLECVQDMDHENMFWYRQDPGLGLRLIYFSYDVKMKEKGDIPEGYSVSREKKERFSLILESASTNQTSMYLCASSLVGGKETQYFGPGTRLLVL.

The rearrangement uses TRBV9 and TRBJ1-2, with D hard to call. V was clipped by 4 bases and J by 4 bases, with 17 bases between them. CDR3 length: 15 residues. Germline-derived CDR1 and CDR2 are SGDLS and YYNGEE. The CDR3 region is CASSRMEDYSYGYTF. Here the CDR3 DNA reads TGTGCCAGCAGCCGTATGGAGGACTACTCCTATGGCTACACCTTC.

The chain combines TRBV2 with TRBJ2-2; possibly TRBD1 for D (6 bases). V was clipped by 4 bases and J by 1 base, with 10 bases between them. There are 15 residues in the CDR3. The V gene's germline CDR1 is SNHLY and CDR2 FYNNEI. The CDR3 spells CASSGTVRNTGELFF. The CDR3 DNA is TGTGCCAGCAGTGGGACAGTCAGGAACACCGGGGAGCTGTTTTTT.

A note on this clone: Germline is not matched at one junction end, which may reflect a read error. The chain carries TRBV5-4 and TRBJ1-2; D might be TRBD1 (6 bases). This CDR3 region has 14 residues. Looked up from germline, CDR1 is SGHNT and CDR2 is YYREEE (reference sequence). The CDR3 reads CASTLMGAVGGYTF. DNA of the CDR3: TGTGCCAGCACCTTGATGGGGGCGGTCGGTGGCTACACCTTC. The full variable domain, rest sourced from reference TRBV5-4 and TRBJ1-2, is ETGVTQSPTHLIKTRGQQVTLRCSSQSGHNTVSWYQQALGQGPQFIFQYYREEENGRGNFPPRFSGLQFPNYSSELNVNALELDDSALYLCASTLMGAVGGYTFGSGTRLTVV.

The rearrangement uses TRBV11-2 and TRBJ2-7, with TRBD1 matching 8 bases. This CDR3 has 15 amino acids. J was trimmed by 5 bases and V by 2 bases; bases with no gene match: 8. Germline assignment: CDR1 SGHAT and CDR2 FQNNGV. The DNA for the CDR3 is TGTGCCAGCAGCTTAACGTGGCAGGGGGCGGACGAGCAGTACTTC. Translated, it gives CASSLTWQGADEQYF.

The chain links TRBV4-1 to TRBJ1-5, with a tentative D call TRBD1 (6 bases). V dropped 1 base and J dropped 4 bases, with 14 bases sitting between them. Germline V gene lookup returns CDR1 MGHRA and CDR2 YSYEKL. This CDR3 is built from 16 residues. The CDR3 protein is CASSQVEGDKNQPQHF. CDR3 DNA: TGCGCCAGCAGCCAAGTGGAAGGGGACAAGAATCAGCCCCAGCATTTT.

The chain joins TRBV27 to TRBJ2-7; TRBD1 matches 7 bases. The germline CDR1 and CDR2 sequences are MNHEY and SMNVEV (reference sequence). Trimming took 4 bases from V and 2 from J; bases not matched to a gene: 8. The CDR3 runs to 15 residues. CDR3: CASSWGNTGAYEQYF. The CDR3 region has the DNA TGTGCCAGCAGTTGGGGAAACACAGGGGCCTACGAGCAGTACTTC.

This chain uses TRBV6-7 with TRBJ2-7; D remains ambiguous. TRBV6-7 is recorded as an ORF, its role being uncertain. V was shortened by 7 bases and J by 3 bases, with 7 bases between the two germline ends. The CDR3 sequence is 11 residues long. The CDR3 spells CASTRLYEQYF. For the CDR3, the DNA is TGTGCCAGCACTAGGCTCTACGAGCAGTACTTC.

The chain recombines TRBV28 with TRBJ2-5; no firm D call. V was pared by 3 bases and J by 2 bases, with 13 bases between. The CDR3 runs 15 residues. Germline CDR1 and CDR2: MDHEN and SYDVKM. The CDR3 bases are TGTGCCAGCAGTTTCCTGAGGTCGTGGCAAGAGACCCAGTACTTC. The encoded protein is CASSFLRSWQETQYF.

The chain has TRBV4-3 and TRBJ2-7; 8 bases map to TRBD1. Germline V gene lookup returns CDR1 LGHNA and CDR2 YSLEER. The CDR3 has 15 residues. The V segment lost 2 bases and the J segment 1 base; nucleotides outside the gene matches: 4. The CDR3 DNA follows: TGCGCCAGCAGCCAATCTCGGACAGGGTCCTACGAGCAGTACTTC. Protein product: CASSQSRTGSYEQYF.

The chain links TRBV4-2 to TRBJ2-3, with D possibly TRBD2 on 7 matching bases. Germline V gene sequence: CDR1 LGHNA, CDR2 YNFKEQ. The CDR3 is 18 residues long. The V end was cut by 4 bases, the J end by 1 base, with 21 bases between. Here the CDR3 reads CASSPDEGGGVGTDTQYF. The CDR3 DNA reads as TGTGCCAGCAGCCCAGACGAGGGAGGGGGAGTCGGCACAGATACGCAGTATTTT.

This chain uses TRBV15 with TRBJ2-6; D may be TRBD1 (5 bases). Germline-derived CDR1 and CDR2 are LNHNV and YYDKDF (reference sequence). V lost 1 base to trimming and J lost 3 bases, with 16 bases between them. The CDR3 is made up of 18 amino acids. Here the CDR3 reads CATSRARGRVDGANVLTF. The CDR3 DNA is TGTGCCACCAGCAGAGCCCGTGGCAGGGTGGATGGGGCCAACGTCCTGACTTTC.

V gene TRBV4-1 combines with J gene TRBJ1-2, with a tentative D call TRBD1 (5 bases). The CDR3 sequence is 15 residues long. Germline V CDR1 and CDR2: MGHRA, YSYEKL. V shed 0 bases and J shed 7 bases, with 15 bases lying between them. DNA of the CDR3: TGCGCCAGCAGCCAAGATCTAGGGGTGGGCTTTGGCTACACCTTC. It specifies CASSQDLGVGFGYTF.

The V and J genes are TRBV15 and TRBJ2-7, with D possibly matching TRBD2 (6 bases). Trimming shortened V by 4 bases and J by 3 bases, and 10 bases separated the two germline ends. Germline CDR1 and CDR2: LNHNV and YYDKDF (reference sequence). The CDR3 is 13 amino acids. The CDR3, as DNA: TGTGCCACCAGCACAAACGGGGGCTACGAGCAGTACTTC. This gives the protein CATSTNGGYEQYF.

This rearrangement joins TRBV4-1 to TRBJ1-3; 7 nucleotides line up with TRBD1. The CDR3 spans 19 residues. V lost 1 base, J lost 0 bases, and 12 bases stayed unmatched. Germline V gene lookup returns CDR1 MGHRA and CDR2 YSYEKL. The CDR3 protein is CASSQGDPGQLLSGNTIYF. The CDR3 DNA follows: TGCGCCAGCAGCCAAGGAGACCCGGGACAGCTTCTCTCTGGAAACACCATATATTTT.

This chain connects TRBV7-2 to TRBJ2-7; weak D call: TRBD1 (5 bases). The V end was cut by 1 base, the J end by 0 bases, with 10 bases between. The CDR3 runs 15 residues. Germline V gene lookup returns CDR1 SGHTA and CDR2 FQGNSA. This chain's CDR3 is CASSLDQGYSYEQYF. As DNA, the CDR3 is TGTGCCAGCAGCTTAGACCAGGGTTACTCCTACGAGCAGTACTTC.

V gene TRBV5-6 combines with J gene TRBJ2-5; TRBD2 aligns across 11 bases. Germline lookup yields CDR1 SGHDT and CDR2 YYEEEE. The V and J ends lost 4 bases and 0 bases, in that order; junction bases with no gene match: 8. This CDR3 contains 17 residues. The CDR3 here is CASSLTSGEEYQETQYF. The CDR3 coding sequence is TGTGCCAGCAGCCTGACTAGCGGGGAGGAGTACCAAGAGACCCAGTACTTC.

The genes are TRBV27 and TRBJ1-5; 8 nucleotides align to TRBD1. CDR1 is MNHEY, CDR2 SMNVEV, per germline (reference sequence). V lost 8 bases to trimming and J lost 3 bases; unmatched junction nucleotides: 9. There are 15 residues in the CDR3. CDR3 protein: CASGWGTGDNQPQHF. In DNA, the CDR3 is TGTGCCAGCGGATGGGGGACAGGAGACAATCAGCCCCAGCATTTT.